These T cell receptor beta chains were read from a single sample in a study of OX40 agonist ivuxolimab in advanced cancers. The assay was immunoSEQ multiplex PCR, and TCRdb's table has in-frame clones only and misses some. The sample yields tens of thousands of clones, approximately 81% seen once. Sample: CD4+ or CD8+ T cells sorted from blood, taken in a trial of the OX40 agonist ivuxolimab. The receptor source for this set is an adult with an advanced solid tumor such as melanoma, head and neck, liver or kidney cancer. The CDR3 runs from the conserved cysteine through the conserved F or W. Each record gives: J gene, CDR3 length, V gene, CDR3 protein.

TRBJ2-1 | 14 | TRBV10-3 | CAINTGGADNEQFF
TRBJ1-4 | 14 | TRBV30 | CAWLYQGTNEKLFF
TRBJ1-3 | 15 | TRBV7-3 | CASSLTASSGNTIYF
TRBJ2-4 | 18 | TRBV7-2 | CASSQDRGWAGTKNIQYF
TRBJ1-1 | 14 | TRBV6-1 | CASSGLGGNTEAFF
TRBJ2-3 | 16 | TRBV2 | CASSYTGTSGTDTQYF
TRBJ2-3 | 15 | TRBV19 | CASRGFGGRIDTQYF
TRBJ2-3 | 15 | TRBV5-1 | CASSLDRPGTDTQYF
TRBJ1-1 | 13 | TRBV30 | CAWSPDGNTEAFF
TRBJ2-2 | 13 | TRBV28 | CVAVGRNTGELFF
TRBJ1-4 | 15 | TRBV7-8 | CASSPKLWTNEKLFF
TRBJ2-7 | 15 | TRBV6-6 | CASSYSASATYEQYF
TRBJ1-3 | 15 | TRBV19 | CASSPRSSSGNTIYF
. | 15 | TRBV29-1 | CSVLGAQGPSYEQYF
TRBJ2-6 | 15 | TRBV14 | CASSQRSGGANVLTF